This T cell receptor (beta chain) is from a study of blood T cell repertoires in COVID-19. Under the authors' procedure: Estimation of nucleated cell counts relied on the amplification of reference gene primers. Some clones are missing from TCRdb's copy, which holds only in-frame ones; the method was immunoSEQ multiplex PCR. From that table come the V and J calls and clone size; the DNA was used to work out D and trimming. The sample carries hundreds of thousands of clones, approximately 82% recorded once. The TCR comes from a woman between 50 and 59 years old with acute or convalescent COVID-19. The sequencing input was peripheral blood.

DNA of the CDR3: TGCGCCAGCAGCCAAGAAACGACTAGTCACCCCGCCAATGAGCAGTTCTTC. This gives the protein CASSQETTSHPANEQFF. V usage is TRBV4-1 and J usage is TRBJ2-1; maybe TRBD2 (6 bases). This CDR3 is built from 17 residues. Germline V gives CDR1 MGHRA, CDR2 YSYEKL. Between the trimmed V and J ends, which lost 0 bases and 6 bases, there was a span of 18 bases.